The 29 T cell receptor beta chains below were found in one sample sequenced in a study of blood T cell repertoires in COVID-19. Clones were read by immunoSEQ multiplex PCR, and TCRdb kept only the in-frame ones, dropping some. The data show 130,000 or so clones, with about 87% seen just once and about 2.1% held by the top ten. The sequenced material came from peripheral blood. The receptors stem from a woman aged 45-59 years with acute or convalescent COVID-19.

This clone has a single count. Other nucleotide sequences in the sample specify the same CDR3. The chain uses TRBV7-2 and TRBJ2-7; 10 bases line up with TRBD2. V trimming: 6 bases; J trimming: 3 bases; junction bases outside the gene matches: 5. There are 14 residues in the CDR3. Germline CDR1 reads SGHTA; CDR2 reads FQGNSA. For the CDR3, the DNA is TGTGCCAGCAGTCTAGCTAGCGGGGGCTACGAGCAGTACTTC. Translated: CASSLASGGYEQYF.

This CDR3 is CASNFGGYEQYF. DNA of the CDR3: TGTGCCAGCAACTTCGGGGGCTACGAGCAGTACTTC. The chain recombines TRBV12-3 or TRBV12-4 with TRBJ2-7; D perhaps matches TRBD2 (6 bases). Trimming took 7 bases from V and 3 from J, leaving 10 bases between them. The CDR3 is 12 residues long.

V and J are TRBV11-2 and TRBJ1-2; D not certain. V shed 1 base and J shed 0 bases, with 12 bases lying between them. CDR3 length: 16 residues. From germline, CDR1 is SGHAT and CDR2 FQNNGV. The CDR3 coding sequence is TGTGCCAGCAGCTTAGGATTACATACAGCTAACTATGGCTACACCTTC. Protein sequence: CASSLGLHTANYGYTF.

The chain is built from TRBV29-1 and TRBJ1-1; maybe TRBD1 (5 bases). Trimming took off 1 base at V and 0 bases at J, with 6 bases between the two ends. This CDR3 has 13 residues. CDR1 SQVTM and CDR2 ANQGSEA come from the germline V gene. The CDR3 region is CSVEVGLNTEAFF. CDR3 sequence (DNA): TGCAGCGTTGAAGTGGGGCTGAACACTGAAGCTTTCTTT.

The chain couples TRBV27 to TRBJ2-4; D gene ambiguous. There are 17 residues in the CDR3. V was cut by 7 bases and J by 0 bases, with 19 bases left in between. Germline loops: CDR1 MNHEY, CDR2 SMNVEV (reference sequence). The CDR3 protein is CASTIPSPETAKNIQYF. CDR3 nucleotide sequence: TGTGCCAGCACCATTCCCTCTCCGGAGACAGCCAAAAACATTCAGTACTTC.

This clone was recorded once. This chain uses TRBV7-8 with TRBJ2-7, with unresolved D. V was cut by 3 bases and J by 4 bases, with 7 bases left in between. The CDR3 contains 12 residues. Germline loops: CDR1 SGHVS, CDR2 FQNEAQ. CDR3 amino acids: CASSLRFYEQYF. The CDR3 DNA reads as TGTGCCAGCAGCTTGAGATTTTACGAGCAGTACTTC.

V is TRBV13 and J is TRBJ1-1; TRBD1 matches at 9 bases. The junction had 10 bases not matched to a gene; V was cut back by 5 bases and J by 6 bases. This CDR3 is 15 amino acids long. Germline CDR1 and CDR2: PRHDT and FYEKMQ (reference sequence). CDR3 DNA: TGTGCCAGCAGCCCCCGAGGGACAGGGCAGGCTGAAGCTTTCTTT. It specifies CASSPRGTGQAEAFF.

This sequence joins TRBV9 and TRBJ2-7; 10 bases are shared with TRBD2. The CDR3 runs to 15 residues. Germline-derived CDR1 and CDR2 are SGDLS and YYNGEE. Trimming cost V 0 bases and J 3 bases; bases outside gene matches: 3. CDR3 in amino acids: CASSVGLAGGYEQYF. For the CDR3, the DNA is TGTGCCAGCAGCGTAGGATTAGCGGGAGGCTACGAGCAGTACTTC.

This clone was counted a single time. This chain uses TRBV23-1 with TRBJ1-5; D is uncertain. TRBV23-1 is reported as an ORF; its role is uncertain. CDR3 length equals 15 residues. Trimming left V 8 bases short and J 6 bases short, with 20 bases between. CDR3 in amino acids: CASLRREVRGQPQHF. The CDR3, as DNA: TGCGCCAGCCTTCGTCGAGAGGTTCGGGGTCAGCCCCAGCATTTT.

This clone was counted only a few times. This rearrangement joins TRBV2 to TRBJ1-6; TRBD1 matches 10 bases. The length of the CDR3 is 13 residues. Germline CDR1 reads SNHLY; CDR2 reads FYNNEI. J lost 10 bases, V lost 7 bases, and 4 bases had no gene match. The CDR3 loop reads CASKGQGESPLHF. For the CDR3, the DNA is TGTGCCAGCAAAGGACAGGGGGAATCACCCCTCCACTTT.

V gene TRBV6-5 combines with J gene TRBJ2-7; 11 bases map to TRBD2. V gave up 5 bases and J gave up 0 bases; unmatched junction bases: 3. The CDR3 has 15 amino acids. Germline V lookup: CDR1 MNHEY, CDR2 SVGAGI. For the CDR3, the DNA is TGTGCCAGCAGTAGTAGCGGGAGGGCCTCCTACGAGCAGTACTTC. This gives the protein CASSSSGRASYEQYF.

This chain connects TRBV27 to TRBJ1-1; a weak D match, TRBD1 (6 bases). The CDR3 covers 14 residues. With 6 bases removed from V and 1 base from J, the gap between germline ends came to 12 bases. CDR1 and CDR2 from the germline V gene are MNHEY and SMNVEV (reference sequence). CDR3 in amino acids: CASSRDTKNTEAFF. The DNA for the CDR3 is TGTGCCAGCAGCAGGGACACAAAGAACACTGAAGCTTTCTTT.

This clone was seen only once. The chain employs TRBV19 and TRBJ1-2, with 11 bases aligning to TRBD1. With 5 bases clipped from V and 5 bases from J, the junction kept 7 bases outside the gene matches. There are 15 residues in the CDR3. Germline lookup yields CDR1 LNHDA and CDR2 SQIVND (reference sequence). CDR3 nucleotide sequence: TGTGCCAGTAGTCCTCCGGGACAGGGGGGATATGGCTACACCTTC. This encodes CASSPPGQGGYGYTF.

The chain recombines TRBV3-1 (or the pseudogene TRBV3-2) with TRBJ1-2; the match to TRBD1 covers 7 bases. Per germline, CDR1 LGHDT and CDR2 YNNKEL (reference sequence). This CDR3 contains 13 residues. J gave up 2 bases and V 3 bases, and 0 bases lay outside the gene matches. CDR3 DNA sequence: TGTGCCAGCAGCCAGGACAGGAACTATGGCTACACCTTC. Encoded protein: CASSQDRNYGYTF.

The chain couples TRBV5-1 to TRBJ1-1; D uncertain. V shed 2 bases and J shed 5 bases, with 7 bases lying between them. CDR1 is SGHRS and CDR2 is YFSETQ in the germline V gene. CDR3 size: 12 residues. The CDR3 nucleotides are TGCGCCAGCAGCTTTAGGAGGACTGAAGCTTTCTTT. Encoded protein: CASSFRRTEAFF.

CDR3 sequence: CASSRQETYEQYF. The CDR3 DNA follows: TGTGCCAGCAGTAGACAGGAAACCTACGAGCAGTACTTC. This chain uses TRBV6-6 with TRBJ2-7; perhaps TRBD1 as D (6 bases). This CDR3 contains 13 residues. Germline V gene sequence: CDR1 MNHNY, CDR2 SVGAGI (reference sequence). The V end was cut by 5 bases, the J end by 2 bases, with 10 bases between.

V gene TRBV6-2 or TRBV6-3 combines with J gene TRBJ2-5; TRBD2 matches 11 bases. Germline CDR1 is MNHEY and CDR2 is SVGEGT. The V and J ends lost 2 bases and 2 bases, in that order; junction bases with no gene match: 4. The CDR3 contains 16 residues. The CDR3 DNA reads TGTGCCAGCAGTTACGGGGCTAGCGGGGGGCAAGAGACCCAGTACTTC. Amino acids: CASSYGASGGQETQYF.

The V call is TRBV7-2, the J call TRBJ2-3; 13 bases fit TRBD2. The CDR3 runs 15 residues. J lost 4 bases, V lost 5 bases, and 3 bases had no gene match. Germline values: CDR1 SGHTA, CDR2 FQGNSA. For the CDR3, the DNA is TGTGCCAGCAGCCCGACTAGCGGGAGGTCAGATACGCAGTATTTT. This encodes CASSPTSGRSDTQYF. Full variable domain (rest looked up from reference TRBV7-2 and TRBJ2-3): GAGVSQSPSNKVTEKGKDVELRCDPISGHTALYWYRQSLGQGLEFLIYFQGNSAPDKSGLPSDRFSAERTGGSVSTLTIQRTQQEDSAVYLCASSPTSGRSDTQYFGPGTRLTVL.

This chain connects TRBV6-2 or TRBV6-3 to TRBJ1-2; a weak D match, TRBD1 (6 bases). Germline V gene data show CDR1 as MNHEY and CDR2 as SVGEGT. This CDR3 is 14 amino acids long. With 6 bases removed from V and 4 bases from J, the gap between germline ends came to 15 bases. DNA for the CDR3: TGTGCCAGCAGCCAGCTGCAGGGGATCTATGGCTACACCTTC. Its protein product is CASSQLQGIYGYTF.

The V and J genes are TRBV11-2 and TRBJ1-2; D call uncertain. In germline, CDR1 is SGHAT, CDR2 FQNNGV. The V and J ends lost 0 bases and 7 bases respectively, with 9 bases between them. The CDR3 loop spans 13 amino acids. CDR3 amino acids: CASSLDGGIGYTF. The CDR3 nucleotides are TGTGCCAGCAGCTTAGATGGAGGGATTGGCTACACCTTC.

This clone was observed a handful of times. The chain is built from TRBV11-3 and TRBJ2-1; perhaps TRBD1 as D (6 bases). Germline CDR1 and CDR2: SGHNT and YENEEA. This CDR3 has 16 residues. Trimming took 6 bases from V and 1 from J, leaving 16 bases between them. The CDR3 here is CASRGVGARSYNEQFF. The CDR3 nucleotides read TGTGCCAGCAGGGGAGTGGGGGCGAGGTCCTACAATGAGCAGTTCTTC.

Comments on this clone: A read error may account for a junction end that differs from germline. DNA for the CDR3: TGTGCCAGCACTACCTCGGGACTAGCGGCAAACTTC. Translated: CASTTSGLAANF. The rearrangement joins TRBV2 to TRBJ2-5, with 11 bases matching TRBD2. This CDR3 contains 12 residues. Germline CDR1 reads SNHLY; CDR2 reads FYNNEI.

The genes are TRBV14 and TRBJ1-2; D might be TRBD1 (5 bases). This CDR3 region has 15 residues. Per germline, CDR1 SGHDN and CDR2 FVKESK. V lost 4 bases and J lost 8, with 20 bases in between. Written as DNA, the CDR3 is TGTGCCAGCAGCCGGGGCAGCCTTTTATGGAGCGGCTACACCTTC. It specifies CASSRGSLLWSGYTF.

This clone occurred once. DNA of the CDR3: TGTGCCAGCAGCCAAGCGCCGGGACAGGGCATCTACGAGCAGTACTTC. Translating it yields CASSQAPGQGIYEQYF. This rearrangement joins TRBV3-1 (or the pseudogene TRBV3-2) to TRBJ2-7; TRBD1 aligns across 9 bases. Germline lookup yields CDR1 LGHDT and CDR2 YNNKEL (reference sequence). Trimming took 1 base from V and 3 from J; bases not matched to a gene: 7. The CDR3 is 16 amino acids.

For the CDR3, the DNA is TGTGCCAGCAGCGTAGAAGCCGGGACAGGGAGCAATCAGCCCCAGCATTTT. Translating it yields CASSVEAGTGSNQPQHF. The chain has TRBV9 and TRBJ1-5, with 9 bases lining up with TRBD1. V was clipped by 0 bases and J by 1 base; unmatched bases: 5. The germline CDR1 and CDR2 sequences are SGDLS and YYNGEE. The CDR3 runs to 17 residues.

The genes are TRBV6-4 and TRBJ1-4; the match to TRBD1 covers 9 bases. The germline gives CDR1 MRHNA, CDR2 SNTAGT. Germline trimming cut 5 bases from V and 5 bases from J; bases unmatched to any gene: 3. The CDR3 contains 14 residues. The CDR3 sequence is CASSPGQGNEKLFF. As DNA, the CDR3 is TGTGCCAGCAGTCCGGGACAGGGAAATGAAAAACTGTTTTTT.

The chain uses TRBV5-1 and TRBJ1-1, with a weak D call TRBD1 (6 bases). The CDR3 consists of 14 residues. Germline lookup yields CDR1 SGHRS and CDR2 YFSETQ. V lost 4 bases, J lost 1 base, and 11 bases lay in between. CDR3: CASSGGQQNTEAFF. CDR3 in DNA: TGCGCCAGCAGCGGTGGACAGCAGAACACTGAAGCTTTCTTT.

The chain has TRBV2 and TRBJ2-1; D is unclear. The V and J ends lost 0 bases and 2 bases respectively, with 8 bases between them. The germline CDR1 and CDR2 sequences are SNHLY and FYNNEI. The CDR3 totals 15 residues. The CDR3 here is CASSEALVAYNEQFF. CDR3 coding DNA: TGTGCCAGCAGTGAAGCTCTAGTAGCCTACAATGAGCAGTTCTTC.

This clone has just a few counts. The rearrangement joins TRBV9 to TRBJ1-1, with 7 bases that match TRBD1. The CDR3 spans 12 residues. V gave up 3 bases and J gave up 7 bases; unmatched junction bases: 3. In germline, CDR1 is SGDLS, CDR2 YYNGEE. This CDR3 is CASSAGQHEAFF. CDR3 nucleotide sequence: TGTGCCAGCAGCGCGGGACAGCATGAAGCTTTCTTT.